This is a list of T cell receptor beta chains from one sample in a study of blood T cells in healthy people across ages. TCRdb processed the 5' RACE reads anew with MiXCR; each CDR3 protein has one entry. The data hold 850,000 to 1,100,000 distinct CDR3 sequences, with 35% to 40% observed a single time. The sequenced material came from blood. The receptor source for this set is a man aged 18 to 29 in good health. CDR3s include the opening cysteine and the closing phenylalanine or tryptophan. The D gene is left open where the match is weak. Clone size is given for some rows only: seen once, a few or many times, or a class if the clone is expanded.

CDR3nt: TGTGCCAGCCAGGGAGAGAGGAACACTGAAGCTTTCTTT
CDR3aa: CASQGERNTEAFF
abundance: NA
len: 13
d_gene: NA
j_gene: TRBJ1-1
v_gene: TRBV7-3

CDR3nt: TGTGCCAGCAGCTTAAACTTGGGCACTGAAGCTTTCTTT
CDR3aa: CASSLNLGTEAFF
abundance: NA
len: 13
d_gene: NA
j_gene: TRBJ1-1
v_gene: TRBV13

CDR3nt: TGCAGTGCTAGAGATGGGGACTTAGGGGTCCTCTATGGCTACACCTTC
CDR3aa: CSARDGDLGVLYGYTF
abundance: NA
len: 16
d_gene: NA
j_gene: TRBJ1-2
v_gene: TRBV20-1

CDR3nt: TGTGCCAGCAGCGTAGGCGGTGACCCGCGTCACTATGGCTACACCTTC
CDR3aa: CASSVGGDPRHYGYTF
abundance: few
len: 16
d_gene: NA
j_gene: TRBJ1-2
v_gene: TRBV9

CDR3nt: TGTGCCAGCAGTGATGGAATCGGGACAGTCACAGATACGCAGTATTTT
CDR3aa: CASSDGIGTVTDTQYF
abundance: NA
len: 16
d_gene: TRBD1
j_gene: TRBJ2-3
v_gene: TRBV2

CDR3nt: TGTGCCAGCAGTTTTGGTTATAACACCGGGGAGCTGTTTTTT
CDR3aa: CASSFGYNTGELFF
abundance: few
len: 14
d_gene: NA
j_gene: TRBJ2-2
v_gene: TRBV27

CDR3nt: TGTGCCACCAGCTCCCGATCCCGCACAGATACGCAGTATTTT
CDR3aa: CATSSRSRTDTQYF
abundance: NA
len: 14
d_gene: NA
j_gene: TRBJ2-3
v_gene: TRBV15

CDR3nt: TGTGCCAGCAGCTTGTTGAAAGATGACCGGGACACTGAAGCTTTCTTT
CDR3aa: CASSLLKDDRDTEAFF
abundance: few
len: 16
d_gene: NA
j_gene: TRBJ1-1
v_gene: TRBV5-6

CDR3nt: TGTGCCAGCAACACAGGTAACTCCTACGAGCAGTACTTC
CDR3aa: CASNTGNSYEQYF
abundance: NA
len: 13
d_gene: NA
j_gene: TRBJ2-7
v_gene: TRBV6-2/TRBV6-3

CDR3nt: TGTGCCAGCAGCCTACACCACGAGCAGTACTTC
CDR3aa: CASSLHHEQYF
abundance: once
len: 11
d_gene: NA
j_gene: TRBJ2-7
v_gene: TRBV3-1

CDR3nt: TGCGCCAGCCGACCCACTAGCTCGTTCTCGGATACGCAGTATTTT
CDR3aa: CASRPTSSFSDTQYF
abundance: few
len: 15
d_gene: NA
j_gene: TRBJ2-3
v_gene: TRBV5-1

CDR3nt: TGCAGTGCTAGTTCCAGGCGAGAACTCTTAGGCTACACCTTC
CDR3aa: CSASSRRELLGYTF
abundance: NA
len: 14
d_gene: NA
j_gene: TRBJ1-2
v_gene: TRBV20-1

CDR3nt: TGTGCCAGCAGTTTCCGGGACAGGGGGGCAGATACGCAGTATTTT
CDR3aa: CASSFRDRGADTQYF
abundance: few
len: 15
d_gene: TRBD1
j_gene: TRBJ2-3
v_gene: TRBV28

CDR3nt: TGTGCCAGCAGCCATCGGTCCAGGGGGCTTGGTGAAAAACTGTTTTTT
CDR3aa: CASSHRSRGLGEKLFF
abundance: NA
len: 16
d_gene: TRBD1
j_gene: TRBJ1-4
v_gene: TRBV14

CDR3nt: TGTGCCAGCAGTTATGATCGGATAAGCTCCTACAATGAGCAGTTCTTC
CDR3aa: CASSYDRISSYNEQFF
abundance: few
len: 16
d_gene: NA
j_gene: TRBJ2-1
v_gene: TRBV6-5

CDR3nt: TGTGCCAGCAGCCAACCGGGACAGACTAACTATGGCTACACCTTC
CDR3aa: CASSQPGQTNYGYTF
abundance: few
len: 15
d_gene: TRBD1
j_gene: TRBJ1-2
v_gene: TRBV3-1

CDR3nt: TGTGCCAGCACAGGGTACTACCGTACAGAGCAGTTCTTC
CDR3aa: CASTGYYRTEQFF
abundance: few
len: 13
d_gene: NA
j_gene: TRBJ2-1
v_gene: TRBV9

CDR3nt: TGTGCCAGCAGTTCCTCAGGCAGCCCGAACACTGAAGCTTTCTTT
CDR3aa: CASSSSGSPNTEAFF
abundance: NA
len: 15
d_gene: NA
j_gene: TRBJ1-1
v_gene: TRBV27

CDR3nt: TGTGCCAGCAGCTTACGAGGGGACAGTACTCATGGCTACACCTTC
CDR3aa: CASSLRGDSTHGYTF
abundance: few
len: 15
d_gene: TRBD1
j_gene: TRBJ1-2
v_gene: TRBV7-9

CDR3nt: TGTGCCAGCAGCGTAGGCTCGGGGAGGACCTACAATGAGCAGTTCTTC
CDR3aa: CASSVGSGRTYNEQFF
abundance: few
len: 16
d_gene: NA
j_gene: TRBJ2-1
v_gene: TRBV9

CDR3nt: TGTGCCAGCACCGGCGGGGCCAACTCCTACAATGAGCAGTACTTC
CDR3aa: CASTGGANSYNEQYF
abundance: NA
len: 15
d_gene: NA
j_gene: TRBJ2-7
v_gene: TRBV4-2

CDR3nt: TGTGCCTGGAGTCTTCCAGGGTTCGGCAATGAAAAACTGTTTTTT
CDR3aa: CAWSLPGFGNEKLFF
abundance: NA
len: 15
d_gene: NA
j_gene: TRBJ1-4
v_gene: TRBV30

CDR3nt: TGCAGTGCTGTGGACAGGGCGAACACCGGGGAGCTGTTTTTT
CDR3aa: CSAVDRANTGELFF
abundance: once
len: 14
d_gene: TRBD1
j_gene: TRBJ2-2
v_gene: TRBV20-1

CDR3nt: TGTGCCAGCACCAAGGACAGCCTGAACACTGAAGCTTTCTTT
CDR3aa: CASTKDSLNTEAFF
abundance: few
len: 14
d_gene: NA
j_gene: TRBJ1-1
v_gene: TRBV12-3/TRBV12-4

CDR3nt: TGTGCCAGTAAACTACACGGTGTGAATGAGCAGTTCTTC
CDR3aa: CASKLHGVNEQFF
abundance: few
len: 13
d_gene: NA
j_gene: TRBJ2-1
v_gene: TRBV19

CDR3nt: TGTGCCAGCAGCTTAGTCCCCGGGGGTATGGATGGCTACACCTTC
CDR3aa: CASSLVPGGMDGYTF
abundance: NA
len: 15
d_gene: NA
j_gene: TRBJ1-2
v_gene: TRBV7-9

CDR3nt: TGTGCCAGCAGCGGACGGGCAACTAATGAAAAACTGTTTTTT
CDR3aa: CASSGRATNEKLFF
abundance: few
len: 14
d_gene: NA
j_gene: TRBJ1-4
v_gene: TRBV2

CDR3nt: TGCGCCAGCAGCCAAGATCTAGAGGTTGACTATGGCTACACCTTC
CDR3aa: CASSQDLEVDYGYTF
abundance: NA
len: 15
d_gene: NA
j_gene: TRBJ1-2
v_gene: TRBV4-3

CDR3nt: TGCAGCGCCGGGGACACCGTGTATGAAAAACTGTTTTTT
CDR3aa: CSAGDTVYEKLFF
abundance: NA
len: 13
d_gene: NA
j_gene: TRBJ1-4
v_gene: TRBV29-1

CDR3nt: TGTGCCAGCAGCCAAGTAGGAACAGGGACTATCTATGGCTACACCTTC
CDR3aa: CASSQVGTGTIYGYTF
abundance: NA
len: 16
d_gene: NA
j_gene: TRBJ1-2
v_gene: TRBV3-1

CDR3nt: TGCAGCGTTCGGACAGGGGGCGTTGGTGGCTACACCTTC
CDR3aa: CSVRTGGVGGYTF
abundance: NA
len: 13
d_gene: TRBD1
j_gene: TRBJ1-2
v_gene: TRBV29-1

CDR3nt: TGTGCCAGCAGCTTAGAGGGTTTTCGTTCACCCCTCCACTTT
CDR3aa: CASSLEGFRSPLHF
abundance: NA
len: 14
d_gene: NA
j_gene: TRBJ1-6
v_gene: TRBV7-2

CDR3nt: TGTGCCAGCAGTGAAGGGACAGCTAATGAAAAACTGTTTTTT
CDR3aa: CASSEGTANEKLFF
abundance: NA
len: 14
d_gene: NA
j_gene: TRBJ1-4
v_gene: TRBV6-1

CDR3nt: TGTGCCAGCAGGAAAACAGGGAACTACGAGCAGTACTTC
CDR3aa: CASRKTGNYEQYF
abundance: few
len: 13
d_gene: NA
j_gene: TRBJ2-7
v_gene: TRBV11-2

CDR3nt: TGTGCCAGCAGTTACGGTGGCAGAGCTAACTATGGCTACACCTTC
CDR3aa: CASSYGGRANYGYTF
abundance: NA
len: 15
d_gene: NA
j_gene: TRBJ1-2
v_gene: TRBV6-6

CDR3nt: TGTGCCGGTCAGGCTTTTAACTATGGCTACACCTTC
CDR3aa: CAGQAFNYGYTF
abundance: NA
len: 12
d_gene: NA
j_gene: TRBJ1-2
v_gene: TRBV19

CDR3nt: TGTGCCAGCCTTAGCGGGGGGTTCTCGTGGGAGCAGTACTTC
CDR3aa: CASLSGGFSWEQYF
abundance: NA
len: 14
d_gene: TRBD2
j_gene: TRBJ2-5
v_gene: TRBV27

CDR3nt: TGCGCCAGCAGCGTATCCGTTAACCCCTTCGAGCAGTACTTC
CDR3aa: CASSVSVNPFEQYF
abundance: NA
len: 14
d_gene: NA
j_gene: TRBJ2-7
v_gene: TRBV9

CDR3nt: TGTGCCAGCAGCCAAGATACGTTTATCGGGGCTGCGTATGGCTACACCTTC
CDR3aa: CASSQDTFIGAAYGYTF
abundance: few
len: 17
d_gene: NA
j_gene: TRBJ1-2
v_gene: TRBV4-2

CDR3nt: TGCGCCAGCAGTCCCCAGAGGGCGAACAATGAGCAGTTCTTC
CDR3aa: CASSPQRANNEQFF
abundance: few
len: 14
d_gene: NA
j_gene: TRBJ2-1
v_gene: TRBV4-3

CDR3nt: TGCAGCGTTGAAGAGAAGACAGGGGCTGGGGCCAACGTCCTGACTTTC
CDR3aa: CSVEEKTGAGANVLTF
abundance: many
len: 16
d_gene: TRBD1
j_gene: TRBJ2-6
v_gene: TRBV29-1

CDR3nt: TGTGCCAGCAGTCCTGGACAGGGGTTCTACGAGCAGTACTTC
CDR3aa: CASSPGQGFYEQYF
abundance: many
len: 14
d_gene: TRBD1
j_gene: TRBJ2-7
v_gene: TRBV27

CDR3nt: TGCGCCAGCAGCCGTTCCACAGGGGGCGGCCCAGATACGCAGTATTTT
CDR3aa: CASSRSTGGGPDTQYF
abundance: NA
len: 16
d_gene: TRBD1
j_gene: TRBJ2-3
v_gene: TRBV4-1

CDR3nt: TGTGCCAGCTCACCGGTCGGCAGGGTATTATATGGCTACACCTTC
CDR3aa: CASSPVGRVLYGYTF
abundance: NA
len: 15
d_gene: NA
j_gene: TRBJ1-2
v_gene: TRBV18

CDR3nt: TGTGCCAGCAGCGTAGATTCTGGGCGGACGAAAACAGATACGCAGTATTTT
CDR3aa: CASSVDSGRTKTDTQYF
abundance: NA
len: 17
d_gene: NA
j_gene: TRBJ2-3
v_gene: TRBV9

CDR3nt: TGTGCCAGCAGCTCTCAGGGGGCTGGTGAGTTCTTC
CDR3aa: CASSSQGAGEFF
abundance: NA
len: 12
d_gene: TRBD1
j_gene: TRBJ2-1
v_gene: TRBV7-2

CDR3nt: TGTGCCAGCAGTGACCCGGAAACTGAAGCTTTCTTT
CDR3aa: CASSDPETEAFF
abundance: NA
len: 12
d_gene: NA
j_gene: TRBJ1-1
v_gene: TRBV6-1

CDR3nt: TGTGCCAGCAGCTCGGGACTCTGGGGGAACACTGAAGCTTTCTTT
CDR3aa: CASSSGLWGNTEAFF
abundance: NA
len: 15
d_gene: NA
j_gene: TRBJ1-1
v_gene: TRBV7-2

CDR3nt: TGTGCCAGCAGCTTGGATTTTTCTTGGGGACTTAGCAATCAGCCCCGGCATTTT
CDR3aa: CASSLDFSWGLSNQPRHF
abundance: NA
len: 18
d_gene: NA
j_gene: TRBJ1-5
v_gene: TRBV7-9